These 18 T cell receptor beta chains share one sample of origin, sequenced in a study of human T cells and chemical hapten exposure. TCRdb re-called the RACE reads through MiXCR, storing one row per CDR3 protein. Found here are just over 350,000 distinct CDR3 sequences, about 6% of them singletons; the top ten hold around 6.1%. As to time point: patch test 2, 6 weeks after DPC sensitization. Indicated treatment: therapeutic diphenylcyclopropenone sensitization with weekly scalp DPC. The material sequenced was whole blood, taken in connection with sensitization to the hapten diphenylcyclopropenone (DPC). Receptor source: a woman between 18 and 29 years old with alopecia areata. Some clones in this sample may be carry-over from other donors' samples.

This clonotype was observed at least ten times. This chain connects TRBV7-8 to TRBJ2-3; D unclear. Germline V gene data show CDR1 as SGHVS and CDR2 as FQNEAQ. Trimming cost V 5 bases and J 4 bases, with 10 bases left between them. The CDR3 has 13 amino acids. The CDR3 reads CASSPQLADTQYF. For the CDR3, the DNA is TGTGCCAGCAGCCCGCAACTTGCAGATACGCAGTATTTT.

The chain is built from TRBV6-2 or TRBV6-3 and TRBJ1-3; D is possibly TRBD1 (5 bases). CDR1 and CDR2 from the germline V gene are MNHEY and SVGEGT. The CDR3 totals 15 residues. V lost 2 bases to trimming and J lost 3 bases, with 11 bases between them. CDR3 DNA sequence: TGTGCCAGCAGTTACGGGGGAGGCCATGGAAACACCATATATTTT. Translated: CASSYGGGHGNTIYF.

This clonotype was observed a few times. The J gene is TRBJ2-3, the V gene TRBV20-1, with a possible D match to TRBD1 (6 bases). Germline CDR1 and CDR2: DFQATT and SNEGSKA (reference sequence). V lost 3 bases and J lost 2, with 9 bases in between. The CDR3 is 13 amino acids. The CDR3 sequence: CSARRDTTDTQYF. CDR3 in DNA: TGCAGTGCTAGGAGGGACACCACAGATACGCAGTATTTT.

This clonotype has more than one count but fewer than ten. V and J are TRBV2 and TRBJ2-2; weak D call: TRBD2 (5 bases). Trimming stripped 8 bases from V and 8 bases from J, with 18 bases between. This CDR3 contains 14 residues. Germline V CDR1 and CDR2: SNHLY, FYNNEI. CDR3 loop: CASEFASRLGELFF. The CDR3 DNA is TGTGCCAGCGAATTCGCTAGCAGGCTAGGGGAGCTGTTTTTT.

The chain uses TRBV11-2 and TRBJ1-1; D not resolved. The germline V gene encodes CDR1 SGHAT and CDR2 FQNNGV. Deletions cut 7 bases from V and 8 bases from J, with 14 bases between. This CDR3 has 12 residues. This CDR3 is CASTIWGGEAFF. The CDR3 DNA reads TGTGCCAGCACCATTTGGGGAGGGGAAGCTTTCTTT.

This clonotype was detected only a few times. This chain joins TRBV28 and TRBJ1-4, with D uncertain. The V gene's germline CDR1 is MDHEN and CDR2 SYDVKM. CDR3 size: 15 residues. Trimming stripped 5 bases from V and 0 bases from J, with 10 bases between. This CDR3 reads CASSQPGPTNEKLFF. The CDR3 coding sequence is TGTGCCAGCAGTCAGCCGGGTCCAACTAATGAAAAACTGTTTTTT. Combining the CDR3 with reference TRBV28 and TRBJ1-4 gives the whole variable domain DVKVTQSSRYLVKRTGEKVFLECVQDMDHENMFWYRQDPGLGLRLIYFSYDVKMKEKGDIPEGYSVSREKKERFSLILESASTNQTSMYLCASSQPGPTNEKLFFGSGTQLSVL.

This clonotype has ten or more counts. J is TRBJ2-6 and V is TRBV12-3 or TRBV12-4; possibly TRBD2 for D (5 bases). There are 15 residues in the CDR3. V was cut by 3 bases and J by 2 bases, with 8 bases left in between. The CDR3 DNA sequence: TGTGCCAGCAGTTTGTGGGGAGCTGGGGCCAACGTCCTGACTTTC. This translates into CASSLWGAGANVLTF.

This clonotype was picked up a small number of times. This chain links TRBV2 with TRBJ1-4, with 11 bases matching TRBD1. Germline trimming cut 7 bases from V and 7 bases from J; bases unmatched to any gene: 5. The germline gives CDR1 SNHLY, CDR2 FYNNEI. The CDR3 has 14 residues. CDR3 nucleotides: TGTGCCAGCAAGACCGGGACAGGGGGTGAAAAACTGTTTTTT. Protein sequence: CASKTGTGGEKLFF.

This clonotype was seen at least ten times. This sequence joins TRBV4-1 and TRBJ2-1; perhaps TRBD2 as D (6 bases). The CDR3 consists of 15 residues. With 4 bases removed from V and 0 bases from J, the gap between germline ends came to 10 bases. Germline values: CDR1 MGHRA, CDR2 YSYEKL. CDR3 nucleotides: TGCGCCAGCAGCCGGACCGGGAGCTCCTACAATGAGCAGTTCTTC. Its translation: CASSRTGSSYNEQFF.

The chain links TRBV6-1 to TRBJ2-7, with D unresolved. This CDR3 is 11 amino acids long. CDR1 is MNHNS and CDR2 is SASEGT in the germline V gene. V dropped 10 bases and J dropped 6 bases, with 13 bases sitting between them. The CDR3 DNA follows: TGTGCCACCCGAACGCACACCGAGCAGTACTTC. Translating gives CATRTHTEQYF.

This rearrangement joins TRBV7-2 to TRBJ2-5; possible D gene TRBD2, 6 bases. Germline-derived CDR1 and CDR2 are SGHTA and FQGNSA. CDR3 size: 14 residues. V was cut by 4 bases and J by 4 bases, with 13 bases left in between. The CDR3 sequence: CASSWDSPPETQYF. The CDR3 region has the DNA TGTGCCAGCAGCTGGGACTCTCCCCCAGAGACCCAGTACTTC.

The CDR3 spells CASSPVYREGANVLTF. The CDR3 DNA reads TGTGCCAGCTCACCAGTCTACAGGGAGGGGGCCAACGTCCTGACTTTC. The gene calls are TRBV18 and TRBJ2-6, with TRBD1 as a possible D gene (6 bases). The CDR3 length is 16 residues. Trimming shortened V by 2 bases and J by 4 bases, and 12 bases separated the two germline ends. Germline CDR1 is KGHSH and CDR2 is LQKENI. Together with reference TRBV18 and TRBJ2-6, the CDR3 gives the full variable domain: NAGVMQNPRHLVRRRGQEARLRCSPMKGHSHVYWYRQLPEEGLKFMVYLQKENIIDESGMPKERFSAEFPKEGPSILRIQQVVRGDSAAYFCASSPVYREGANVLTFGAGSRLTVL.

In this sample, this clonotype turned up a few times. The chain links TRBV27 to TRBJ2-7; 7 nucleotides match TRBD1. J lost 4 bases, V lost 5 bases, and 11 bases had no gene match. The germline CDR1 and CDR2 sequences are MNHEY and SMNVEV (reference sequence). The CDR3 contains 15 residues. As DNA, the CDR3 is TGTGCCAGCAGTCCCCGTACAGGGGATCGGTACGAGCAGTACTTC. Residues: CASSPRTGDRYEQYF.

The V and J genes are TRBV27 and TRBJ2-7; TRBD2 is a possible D gene (6 bases). This CDR3 is 12 amino acids long. Between the trimmed V and J ends, which lost 2 bases and 6 bases, there was a span of 8 bases. CDR1 and CDR2 (germline): MNHEY, SMNVEV (reference sequence). Here the CDR3 reads CASSLRGSEQYF. As DNA, the CDR3 is TGTGCCAGCAGTTTACGGGGGTCCGAGCAGTACTTC.

The rearrangement links TRBV6-6 to TRBJ2-7; possible D gene TRBD1, 5 bases. V was clipped by 6 bases and J by 7 bases, with 19 bases between them. Per the germline V gene, CDR1 is MNHNY and CDR2 is SVGAGI (reference sequence). This CDR3 is built from 14 residues. Here the CDR3 reads CASRLGGGAEEQYF. CDR3 bases: TGTGCCAGCAGGCTAGGTGGTGGGGCTGAGGAGCAGTACTTC.

V and J are TRBV6-2 or TRBV6-3 and TRBJ2-1; 7 positions agree with TRBD1. Germline V gives CDR1 MNHEY, CDR2 SVGEGT. This CDR3 contains 14 residues. J gave up 7 bases and V 1 base, and 4 bases lay outside the gene matches. The CDR3 DNA reads TGTGCCAGCAGTTACTACAGGGGTGGTAATGAGCAGTTCTTC. It specifies CASSYYRGGNEQFF.

The genes are TRBV4-2 and TRBJ1-4, with D possibly matching TRBD1 (5 bases). Per the germline V gene, CDR1 is LGHNA and CDR2 is YNFKEQ. Trimming took off 3 bases at V and 8 bases at J, with 19 bases between the two ends. The CDR3 has 16 amino acids. CDR3 protein: CASSQAISGPGEKLFF. CDR3 coding DNA: TGTGCCAGCAGCCAGGCTATATCGGGACCAGGGGAAAAACTGTTTTTT.

The rearrangement links TRBV4-3 to TRBJ1-5; D gene unclear. Germline lookup yields CDR1 LGHNA and CDR2 YSLEER. V lost 0 bases, J lost 1 base, and 10 bases lay in between. The CDR3 length is 16 residues. The CDR3 nucleotides are TGCGCCAGCAGCCAAGAGGGCCCCCCCAGCAATCAGCCCCAGCATTTT. Amino acids: CASSQEGPPSNQPQHF.